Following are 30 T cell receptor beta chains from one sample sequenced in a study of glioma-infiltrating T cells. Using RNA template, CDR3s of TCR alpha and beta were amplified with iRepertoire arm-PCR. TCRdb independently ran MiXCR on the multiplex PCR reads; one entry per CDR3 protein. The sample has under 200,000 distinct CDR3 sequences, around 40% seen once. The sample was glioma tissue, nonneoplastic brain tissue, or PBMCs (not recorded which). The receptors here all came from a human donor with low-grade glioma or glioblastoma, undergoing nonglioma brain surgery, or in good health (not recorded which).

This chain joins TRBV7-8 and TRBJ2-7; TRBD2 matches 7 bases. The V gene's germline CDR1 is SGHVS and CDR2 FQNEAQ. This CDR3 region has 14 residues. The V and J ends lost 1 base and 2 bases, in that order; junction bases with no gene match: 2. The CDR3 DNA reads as TGTGCCAGCAGCTTAGGGGGGGGGACCTACGAGCAGTACTTC. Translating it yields CASSLGGGTYEQYF.

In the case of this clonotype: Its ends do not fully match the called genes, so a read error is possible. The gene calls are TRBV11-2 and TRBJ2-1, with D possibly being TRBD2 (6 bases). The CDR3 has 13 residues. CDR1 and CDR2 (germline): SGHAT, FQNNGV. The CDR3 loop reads CASSYGTDNELFF. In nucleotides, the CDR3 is TGTGCCAGCAGTTATGGGACTGACAATGAGCTGTTCTTC.

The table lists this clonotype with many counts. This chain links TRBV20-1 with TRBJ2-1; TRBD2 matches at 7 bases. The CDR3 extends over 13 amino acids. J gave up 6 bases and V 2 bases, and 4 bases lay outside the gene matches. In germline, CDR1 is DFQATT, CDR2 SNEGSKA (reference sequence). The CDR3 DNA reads TGCAGTGCTAGAAAGACTAGCCGCAATGAGCAGTTCTTC. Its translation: CSARKTSRNEQFF.

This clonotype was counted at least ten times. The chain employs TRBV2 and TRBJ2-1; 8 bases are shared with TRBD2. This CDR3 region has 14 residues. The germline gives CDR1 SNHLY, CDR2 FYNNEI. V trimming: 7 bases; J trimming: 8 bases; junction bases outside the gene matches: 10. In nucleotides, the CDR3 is TGTGCCAGCACCAAGGGCGGGGGGAATGATGAGCAGTTCTTC. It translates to CASTKGGGNDEQFF.

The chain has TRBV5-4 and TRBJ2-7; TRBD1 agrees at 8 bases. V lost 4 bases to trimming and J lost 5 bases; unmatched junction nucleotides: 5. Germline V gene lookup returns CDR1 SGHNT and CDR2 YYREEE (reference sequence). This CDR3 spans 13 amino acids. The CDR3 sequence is CASSPGQVNEQYF. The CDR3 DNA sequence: TGTGCCAGCAGCCCGGGACAGGTAAACGAGCAGTACTTC.

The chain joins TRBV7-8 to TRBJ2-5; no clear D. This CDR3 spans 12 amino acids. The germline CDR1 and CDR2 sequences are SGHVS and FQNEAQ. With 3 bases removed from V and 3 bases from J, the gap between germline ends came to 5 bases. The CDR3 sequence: CASSFSEETQYF. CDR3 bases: TGTGCCAGCAGCTTTTCTGAAGAGACCCAGTACTTC.

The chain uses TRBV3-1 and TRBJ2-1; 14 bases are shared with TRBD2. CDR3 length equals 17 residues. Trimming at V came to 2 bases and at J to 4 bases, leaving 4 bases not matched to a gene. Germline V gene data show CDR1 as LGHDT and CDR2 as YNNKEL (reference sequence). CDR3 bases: TGTGCCAGCAGCCAACAGAGGACTAGCGGGAGGTACAATGAGCAGTTCTTC. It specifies CASSQQRTSGRYNEQFF.

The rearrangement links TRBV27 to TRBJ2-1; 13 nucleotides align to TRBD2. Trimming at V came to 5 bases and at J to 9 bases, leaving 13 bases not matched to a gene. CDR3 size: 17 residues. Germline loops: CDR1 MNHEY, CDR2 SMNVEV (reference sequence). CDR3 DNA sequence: TGTGCCAGCAGTCCCCGACCCGGACTAGCGGGAGATGGTGAGCAGTTCTTC. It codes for CASSPRPGLAGDGEQFF.

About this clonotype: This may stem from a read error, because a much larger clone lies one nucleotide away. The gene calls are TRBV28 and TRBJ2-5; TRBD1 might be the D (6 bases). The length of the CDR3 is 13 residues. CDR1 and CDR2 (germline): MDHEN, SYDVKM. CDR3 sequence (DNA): TGTGCCAGCACCCCGGACAGCCAAGGGACCCAGTACTTC. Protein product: CASTPDSQGTQYF.

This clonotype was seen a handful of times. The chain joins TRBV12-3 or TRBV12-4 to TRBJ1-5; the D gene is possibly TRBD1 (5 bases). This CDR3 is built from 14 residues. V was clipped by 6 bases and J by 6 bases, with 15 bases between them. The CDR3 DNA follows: TGTGCCAGCAGACTAAGGGGAAGCGGTCAGCCCCAGCATTTT. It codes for CASRLRGSGQPQHF.

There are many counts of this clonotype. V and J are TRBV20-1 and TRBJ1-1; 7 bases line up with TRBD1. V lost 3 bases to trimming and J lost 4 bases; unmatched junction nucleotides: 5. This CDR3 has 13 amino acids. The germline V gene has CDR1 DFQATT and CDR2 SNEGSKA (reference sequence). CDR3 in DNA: TGCAGTGCTAGGGGGGACAGACTCACTGAAGCTTTCTTT. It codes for CSARGDRLTEAFF.

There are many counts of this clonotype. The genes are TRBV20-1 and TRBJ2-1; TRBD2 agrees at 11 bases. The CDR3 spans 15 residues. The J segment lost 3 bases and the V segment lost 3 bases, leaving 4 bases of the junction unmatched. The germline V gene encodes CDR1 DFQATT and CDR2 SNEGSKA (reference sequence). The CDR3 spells CSARQTSGDYNEQFF. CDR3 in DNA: TGCAGTGCTAGGCAGACTAGCGGGGACTACAATGAGCAGTTCTTC.

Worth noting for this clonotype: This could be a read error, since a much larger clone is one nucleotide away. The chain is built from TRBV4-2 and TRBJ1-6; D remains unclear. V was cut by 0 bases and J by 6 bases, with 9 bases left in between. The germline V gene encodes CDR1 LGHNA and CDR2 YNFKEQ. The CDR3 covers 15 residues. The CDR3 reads CASSQESNSNSPLHF. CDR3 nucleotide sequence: TGTGCCAGCAGCCAAGAAAGTAATTCTAATTCACCCCTCCACTTT.

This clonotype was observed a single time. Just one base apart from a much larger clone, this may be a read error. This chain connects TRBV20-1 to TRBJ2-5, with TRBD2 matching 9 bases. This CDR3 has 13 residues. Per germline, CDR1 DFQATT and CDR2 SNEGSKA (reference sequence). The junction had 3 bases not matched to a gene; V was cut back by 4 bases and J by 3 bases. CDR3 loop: CSAISSGKETQYF. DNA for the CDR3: TGCAGTGCTATATCTAGCGGGAAAGAGACCCAGTACTTC.

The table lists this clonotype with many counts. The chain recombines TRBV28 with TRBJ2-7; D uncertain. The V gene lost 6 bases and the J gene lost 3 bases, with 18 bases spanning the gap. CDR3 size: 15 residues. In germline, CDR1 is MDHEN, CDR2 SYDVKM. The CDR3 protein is CASSPRTFRSYEQYF. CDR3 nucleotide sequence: TGTGCCAGCAGCCCACGGACCTTTCGAAGCTACGAGCAGTACTTC.

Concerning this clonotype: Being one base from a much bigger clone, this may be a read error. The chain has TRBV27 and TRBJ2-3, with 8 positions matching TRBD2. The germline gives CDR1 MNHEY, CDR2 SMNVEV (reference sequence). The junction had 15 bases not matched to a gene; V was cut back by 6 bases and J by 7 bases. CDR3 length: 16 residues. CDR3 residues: CASSPTPGTRRNTQYF. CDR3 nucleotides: TGTGCCAGCAGCCCTACCCCCGGGACTAGAAGGAATACGCAGTATTTT.

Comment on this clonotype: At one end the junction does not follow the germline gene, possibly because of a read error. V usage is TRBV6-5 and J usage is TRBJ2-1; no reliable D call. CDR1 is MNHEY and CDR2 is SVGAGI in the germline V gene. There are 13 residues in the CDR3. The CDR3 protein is CARSYYRNNEQFF. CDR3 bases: TGTGCCAGAAGTTACTATAGGAACAATGAGCAGTTCTTC.

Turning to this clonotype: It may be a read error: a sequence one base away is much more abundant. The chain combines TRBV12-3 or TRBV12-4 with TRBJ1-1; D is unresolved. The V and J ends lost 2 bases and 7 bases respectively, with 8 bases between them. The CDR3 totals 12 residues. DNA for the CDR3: TGTGCCAGCAGTTTATCATCGCTTGAAGCTTTCTTT. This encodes CASSLSSLEAFF.

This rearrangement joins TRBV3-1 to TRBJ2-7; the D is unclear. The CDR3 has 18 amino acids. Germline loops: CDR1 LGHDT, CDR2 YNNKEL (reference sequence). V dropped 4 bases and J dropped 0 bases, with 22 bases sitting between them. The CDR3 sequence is CASSPRLGCGRSSYEQYF. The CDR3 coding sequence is TGTGCCAGCAGCCCAAGATTGGGTTGTGGCCGGAGCTCCTACGAGCAGTACTTC.

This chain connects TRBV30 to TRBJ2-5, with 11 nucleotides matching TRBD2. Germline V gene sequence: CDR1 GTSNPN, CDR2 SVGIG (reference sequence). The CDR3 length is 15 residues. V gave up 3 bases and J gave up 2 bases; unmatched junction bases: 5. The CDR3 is CAWSRLAGPQETQYF. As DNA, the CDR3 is TGTGCCTGGAGCCGACTAGCGGGACCACAAGAGACCCAGTACTTC.

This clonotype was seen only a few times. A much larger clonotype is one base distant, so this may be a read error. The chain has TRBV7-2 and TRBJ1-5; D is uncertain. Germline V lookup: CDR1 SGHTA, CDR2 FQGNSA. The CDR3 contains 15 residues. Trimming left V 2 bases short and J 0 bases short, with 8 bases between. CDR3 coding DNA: TGTGCCAGCAGCTTAATCCCAGATAGCAATCAGCCCCAGCATTTT. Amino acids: CASSLIPDSNQPQHF.

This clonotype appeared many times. The CDR3 nucleotides are TGTGCCACCAGCAGGAACCCAGGCGCTAACTATGGCTACACCTTC. This translates into CATSRNPGANYGYTF. The chain uses TRBV15 and TRBJ1-2; unclear D gene. Germline V CDR1 and CDR2: LNHNV, YYDKDF (reference sequence). V was clipped by 3 bases and J by 0 bases, with 11 bases between them. The CDR3 is 15 residues long.

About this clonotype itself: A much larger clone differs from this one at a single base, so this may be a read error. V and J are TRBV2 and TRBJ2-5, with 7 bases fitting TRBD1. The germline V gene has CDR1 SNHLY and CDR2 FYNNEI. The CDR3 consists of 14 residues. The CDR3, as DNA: TGTGCCAGCAGTGATAACAGGGGTCCAGAGACCGAGTACTTC. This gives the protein CASSDNRGPETEYF.

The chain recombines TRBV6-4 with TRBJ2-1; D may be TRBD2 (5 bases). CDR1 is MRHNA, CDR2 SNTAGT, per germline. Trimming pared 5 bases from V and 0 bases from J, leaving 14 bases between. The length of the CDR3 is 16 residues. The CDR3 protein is CASSTVEGASYNEQFF. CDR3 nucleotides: TGTGCCAGCAGTACTGTAGAGGGAGCCTCCTACAATGAGCAGTTCTTC.

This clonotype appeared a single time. CDR3 in amino acids: CASSSRASVQPQHF. In DNA form, the CDR3 reads TGTGCCAGCAGCTCCAGGGCATCGGTTCAGCCCCAGCATTTT. This chain joins TRBV7-8 and TRBJ1-5; D may be TRBD1 (5 bases). In germline, CDR1 is SGHVS, CDR2 FQNEAQ. V shed 4 bases and J shed 6 bases, with 13 bases lying between them. CDR3 length equals 14 residues.

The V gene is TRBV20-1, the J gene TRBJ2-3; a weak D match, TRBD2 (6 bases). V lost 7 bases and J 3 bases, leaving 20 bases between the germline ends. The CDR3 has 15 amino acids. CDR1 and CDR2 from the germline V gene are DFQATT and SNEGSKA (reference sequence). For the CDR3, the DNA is TGCAGTGACGCCTCGGGGCGGGATCAGACAGATACGCAGTATTTT. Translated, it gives CSDASGRDQTDTQYF.

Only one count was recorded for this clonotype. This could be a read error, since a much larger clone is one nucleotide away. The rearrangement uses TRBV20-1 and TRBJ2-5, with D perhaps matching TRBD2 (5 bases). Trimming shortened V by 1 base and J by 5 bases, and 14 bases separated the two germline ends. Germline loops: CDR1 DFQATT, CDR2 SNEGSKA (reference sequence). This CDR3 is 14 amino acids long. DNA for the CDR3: TGCAGTGCTAGAGGGGAAGCCCCGGGGGAGACCCAGTACTTC. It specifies CSARGEAPGETQYF.

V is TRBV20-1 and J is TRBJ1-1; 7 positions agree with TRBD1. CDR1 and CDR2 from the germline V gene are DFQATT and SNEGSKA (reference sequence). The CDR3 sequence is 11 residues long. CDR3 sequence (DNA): TGCATCGCAGGGGGGAAGACTGAAGCTTTCTTT. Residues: CIAGGKTEAFF.

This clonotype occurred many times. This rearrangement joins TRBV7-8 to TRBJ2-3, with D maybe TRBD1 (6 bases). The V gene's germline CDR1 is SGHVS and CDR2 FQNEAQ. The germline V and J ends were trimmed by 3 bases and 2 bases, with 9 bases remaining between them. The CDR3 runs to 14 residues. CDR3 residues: CASSFQGSTDTQYF. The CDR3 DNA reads TGTGCCAGCAGCTTCCAGGGGTCCACAGATACGCAGTATTTT.

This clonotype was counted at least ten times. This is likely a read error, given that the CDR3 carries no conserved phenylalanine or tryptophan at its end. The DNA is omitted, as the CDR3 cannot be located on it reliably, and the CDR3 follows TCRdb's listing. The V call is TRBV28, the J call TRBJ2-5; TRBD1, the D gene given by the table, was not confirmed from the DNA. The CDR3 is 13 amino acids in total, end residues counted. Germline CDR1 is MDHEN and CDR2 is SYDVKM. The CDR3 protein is CASSLRSRDTRFL.